This TCR beta chain was profiled in a study of CD8 T cells in Susac syndrome. This CDR3 contains 15 residues. Deletions cut 1 base from V and 5 bases from J, with 14 bases between. Germline V gene lookup returns CDR1 MNHEY and CDR2 SVGAGI. Sequencing of TCR beta was carried out in blood CD8+ and CD4+ T cells. When the RNA was reverse transcribed, random hexamers were used with an input of 0.5 to 1 ug. An immunoSEQ multiplex PCR generated amplified TCR beta CDR3 products spanning 54 Vbeta and 13 Jbeta. TCRdb re-called the immunoSEQ multiplex PCR reads with MiXCR, one entry per CDR3 protein. The table shows more than 200,000 distinct CDR3 sequences, with roughly 90% occurring only once.

The chain is built from TRBV6-5 and TRBJ2-5; D is tentatively TRBD1 or TRBD2 (6 bases each). This sequence originates from a human donor with multiple sclerosis. Sequenced sample: CD8+ T cells from PBMCs. CDR3 in amino acids: CASSYLGGEGETQYF. Written as DNA, the CDR3 is TGTGCCAGCAGTTACTTGGGGGGCGAGGGGGAGACCCAGTACTTC.